Listed below are T cell receptor beta chains from one sample, sequenced in a study of T cell responses to AZD1222 COVID-19 vaccine. Libraries were prepared by immunoSEQ multiplex PCR; TCRdb keeps only in-frame clonotypes and omits some of them. The data show about 130,000 clones, roughly 93% seen once. Material: peripheral blood, obtained on day 0 of AZD1222 vaccination. The source is an adult in good health. CDR3s include the opening cysteine and the closing phenylalanine or tryptophan. A D gene is named only where the DNA matches it firmly. Part of the rows lack a size; the others show once, few, many or a class for expanded clones.

clone_size j_call d_call v_call cdr3_aa cdr3_nt
- TRBJ2-7 - TRBV6-2/TRBV6-3 CASSNLGGEQYF TGTGCCAGCAGTAACCTAGGGGGCGAGCAGTACTTC
- TRBJ2-5 - TRBV21-1 CASSKVQETQYF TGTGCCAGCAGCAAAGTACAAGAGACCCAGTACTTC
- TRBJ2-2 - TRBV5-1 CASSLDYTGELFF TGCGCCAGCAGCTTGGATTACACCGGGGAGCTGTTTTTT
- TRBJ2-2 TRBD2 TRBV7-9 CASSPREGGANTGELFF TGTGCCAGCAGCCCCCGGGAGGGGGGCGCGAACACCGGGGAGCTGTTTTTT
- TRBJ1-3 - TRBV18 CASSPDAGNTIYF TGTGCCAGCTCACCGGACGCTGGAAACACCATATATTTT
- TRBJ2-3 - TRBV6-1 CASSDVGTTSTDTQYF TGTGCCAGCAGTGATGTGGGGACAACTAGCACAGATACGCAGTATTTT
- TRBJ1-2 - TRBV4-1 CASSQAEYGYTF TGCGCCAGCAGCCAAGCTGAATATGGCTACACCTTC
- TRBJ2-7 - TRBV3-1/TRBV3-2 CASSQDRYEQYF TGTGCCAGCAGCCAAGATCGGTACGAGCAGTACTTC
- TRBJ2-1 TRBD2 TRBV6-4 CASSRTSGGSGEQFF TGTGCCAGCAGTAGAACTAGCGGGGGGAGTGGTGAGCAGTTCTTC
once TRBJ1-1 - TRBV7-8 CASSSGRALRTEAFF TGTGCCAGCAGTTCCGGGAGAGCACTGCGGACTGAAGCTTTCTTT
- TRBJ1-2 - TRBV7-8 CASSLVVRVHGYTF TGTGCCAGCAGCTTAGTGGTCAGGGTTCATGGCTACACCTTC
- TRBJ2-5 - TRBV7-9 CASSLTESQETQYF TGTGCCAGCAGCTTAACGGAGTCCCAAGAGACCCAGTACTTC
few TRBJ1-6 - TRBV2 CASSPGGGLDSPLHF TGTGCCAGCAGCCCCGGGGGGGGGTTAGATTCACCCCTCCACTTT
once TRBJ2-1 - TRBV27 CASSLYDEQFF TGTGCCAGCAGTTTATACGATGAGCAGTTCTTC
- TRBJ2-1 - TRBV7-6 CASRNYNEQFF TGTGCCAGCAGGAACTACAATGAGCAGTTCTTC
- TRBJ2-7 - TRBV4-1 CASSQDHSTRDSYEQYF TGCGCCAGCAGCCAAGATCACTCCACCCGGGACTCCTACGAGCAGTACTTC
- TRBJ1-2 - TRBV6-5 CASSYARTAANYGYTF TGTGCCAGCAGTTACGCCAGGACAGCTGCTAACTATGGCTACACCTTC
- TRBJ1-2 - TRBV6-5 CASSYDTRANYGYTF TGTGCCAGCAGTTACGATACTAGAGCTAACTATGGCTACACCTTC
- TRBJ1-1 - TRBV14 CASTLRAGHTEAFF TGTGCCAGCACCCTCCGGGCGGGCCACACTGAAGCTTTCTTT
- TRBJ1-5 - TRBV19 CASSIDLGSNQPQHF TGTGCCAGTAGTATAGATCTGGGCAGCAATCAGCCCCAGCATTTT
- TRBJ1-1 TRBD1 TRBV6-2/TRBV6-3 CASSYSPYRGDTEAFF TGTGCCAGCAGTTACTCTCCTTACAGGGGTGACACTGAAGCTTTCTTT
- TRBJ1-5 - TRBV7-2 CASSFYRQPQHF TGTGCCAGCAGCTTTTATCGTCAGCCCCAGCATTTT
- TRBJ1-1 - TRBV13 CASSPQGAEAFF TGTGCCAGCAGCCCCCAGGGAGCTGAAGCTTTCTTT
- TRBJ1-3 - TRBV11-2 CASSLGGTVSGNTIYF TGTGCCAGCAGCTTAGGTGGGACCGTATCTGGAAACACCATATATTTT
- TRBJ1-2 - TRBV6-5 CASRSTESFNYGYTF TGTGCCAGCAGATCAACAGAGTCGTTTAACTATGGCTACACCTTC
- TRBJ1-2 TRBD1 TRBV7-9 CAGGQAEGAGGYTF TGTGCCGGCGGACAGGCTGAAGGTGCGGGGGGCTACACCTTC
- TRBJ1-4 TRBD1 TRBV15 CATSREPRTGEKLFF TGTGCCACCAGCAGAGAGCCGAGGACAGGTGAAAAACTGTTTTTT
once TRBJ1-2 - TRBV7-2 CASSLDPARAEYGYTF TGTGCCAGCAGCTTAGACCCGGCCAGGGCGGAATATGGCTACACCTTC